The entry below gives a single TCR beta chain sequence along with its context. TCRdb keeps only in-frame clones here, not all; method: immunoSEQ multiplex PCR. The top ten clones hold 1.3% to 1.5% of a sample with fewer than 200,000 clones, over 85% of them seen once. Germline assignment: CDR1 GTSNPN and CDR2 SVGIG (reference sequence). The CDR3 has 15 amino acids. V dropped 5 bases and J dropped 10 bases, with 21 bases sitting between them. These data originate in a study of control samples from healthy donors and cancer patients. Specimen: blood. The sequence derives from a man in his thirties or forties in good health. The gene calls are TRBV30 and TRBJ1-6; D remains ambiguous. The CDR3, as DNA: TGTGCCTGGGAGGGATGGGAGGTAATAGGATCACCCCTCCACTTT. It is translated as CAWEGWEVIGSPLHF. Variable domain in full (rest from reference TRBV30 and TRBJ1-6): SQTIHQWPATLVQPVGSPLSLECTVEGTSNPNLYWYRQAAGRGLQLLFYSVGIGQISSEVPQNLSASRPQDRQFILSSKKLLLSDSGFYLCAWEGWEVIGSPLHFGNGTRLTVT.